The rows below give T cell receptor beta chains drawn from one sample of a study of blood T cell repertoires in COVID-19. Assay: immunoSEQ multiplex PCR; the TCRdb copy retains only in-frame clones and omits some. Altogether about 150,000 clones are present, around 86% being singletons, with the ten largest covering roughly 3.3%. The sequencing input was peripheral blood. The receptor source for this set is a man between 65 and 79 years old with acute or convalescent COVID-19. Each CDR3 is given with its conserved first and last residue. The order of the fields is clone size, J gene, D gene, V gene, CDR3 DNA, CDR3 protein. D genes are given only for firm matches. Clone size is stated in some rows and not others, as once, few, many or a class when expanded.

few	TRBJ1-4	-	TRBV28	TGTGCCAGCAGTCCCCGGTTGGGAGGAGGTGAAAAACTGTTTTTT	CASSPRLGGGEKLFF
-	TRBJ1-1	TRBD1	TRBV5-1	TGCGCCAGCAGCTTGGACAGGGGAATCGAAGCTTTCTTT	CASSLDRGIEAFF
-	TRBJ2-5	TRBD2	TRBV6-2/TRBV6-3	TGTGCCAGCAGTTACTCCCGAGCGGGGCCGCAAGAGACCCAGTACTTC	CASSYSRAGPQETQYF
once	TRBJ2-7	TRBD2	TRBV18	TGTGCCAGCTCACTCCTTAGCGGGAGGGCCAGCCACGAGCAGTACTTC	CASSLLSGRASHEQYF
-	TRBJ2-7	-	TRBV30	TGTGCCTGGAGTGTACAAGGGGTGTCCTACGAGCAGTACTTC	CAWSVQGVSYEQYF
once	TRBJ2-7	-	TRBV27	TGTGCCAGCAGTTTATCCAGCGGCTACGAGCAGTACTTC	CASSLSSGYEQYF
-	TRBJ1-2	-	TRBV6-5	TGTGCCAGCAGTCAGCAGCGTAACTATGGCTACACCTTC	CASSQQRNYGYTF
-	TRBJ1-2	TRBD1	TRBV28	TGTGCCAGCAGACGAACGGACAGGAACTATGGCTACACCTTC	CASRRTDRNYGYTF
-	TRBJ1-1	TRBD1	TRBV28	TGTGCCAGCAGACCCCGGGACAGGGGTCTTAACACTGAAGCTTTCTTT	CASRPRDRGLNTEAFF
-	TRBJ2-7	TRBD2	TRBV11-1	TGTGCCAGCAGCAAGCGGGGGGCCCATTACGAGCAGTACTTC	CASSKRGAHYEQYF
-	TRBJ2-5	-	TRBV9	TGTGCCAGCAGCGTAGCTCCGGGATTCCAAGAGACCCAGTACTTC	CASSVAPGFQETQYF
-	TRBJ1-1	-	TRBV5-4	TGTGCCAGCAGCTTCCCCAGCGGGAGGAACACTGAAGCTTTCTTT	CASSFPSGRNTEAFF
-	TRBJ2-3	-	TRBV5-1	TGCGCCAGCAGCTTAGATGTAGTGGACACTAGCACAGATACGCAGTATTTT	CASSLDVVDTSTDTQYF
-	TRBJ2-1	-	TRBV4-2	TGTGCCAGCAGCCAAGTTGTTGAGGCCCCCAATGAGCAGTTCTTC	CASSQVVEAPNEQFF
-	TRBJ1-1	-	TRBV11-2	TGTGCCAGCAGGGTCACCTTGGAGGGGACTGAAGCTTTCTTT	CASRVTLEGTEAFF
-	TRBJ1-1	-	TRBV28	TGTGCCAGCAAGCAGACAGGCCCATTTTTAGGGAACACTGAAGCTTTCTTT	CASKQTGPFLGNTEAFF
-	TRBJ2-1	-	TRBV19	TGTGCCAGTAGTGAGGGGGTTTACAATGAGCAGTTCTTC	CASSEGVYNEQFF
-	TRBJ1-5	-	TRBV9	TGTGCCAGCAGCGTAGGGTCAGGGAATCAGCCCCAGCATTTT	CASSVGSGNQPQHF
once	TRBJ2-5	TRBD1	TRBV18	TGTGCCAGCTCACGGACAGGGGGAAGGGAGACCCAGTACTTC	CASSRTGGRETQYF
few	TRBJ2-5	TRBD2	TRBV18	TGTGCCAGCTCACCCGCGGTCGTACTAGCGGGAGAGTACGGGACCCAGTACTTC	CASSPAVVLAGEYGTQYF
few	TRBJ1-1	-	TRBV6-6	TGTGCCAGCAGTTACGGGAGGGGAAACACTGAAGCTTTCTTT	CASSYGRGNTEAFF
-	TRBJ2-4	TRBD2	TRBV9	TGTGCCAGCAGCGTAGCGGGGGGGTCCAAAAACATTCAGTACTTC	CASSVAGGSKNIQYF
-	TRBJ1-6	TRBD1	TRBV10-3	TGTGCCATCAGTGATACAGGACAGGGTAATTCACCCCTCCACTTT	CAISDTGQGNSPLHF
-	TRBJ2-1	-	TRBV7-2	TGTGCCAGCAGCTTAACTGCCCCGTCACCCTACAATGAGCAGTTCTTC	CASSLTAPSPYNEQFF
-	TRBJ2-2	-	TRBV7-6	TGTGCCAGCAGCTTGGTTTGGAGTTCAGGGGAGCTGTTTTTT	CASSLVWSSGELFF
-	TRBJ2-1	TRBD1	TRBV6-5	TGTGCCAGCAGTCAACAAGGGGGCCGCAATGAGCAGTTCTTC	CASSQQGGRNEQFF
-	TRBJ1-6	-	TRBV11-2	TGTGCCAGCAGCCTAAGACAGAATAATTCACCCCTCCACTTT	CASSLRQNNSPLHF
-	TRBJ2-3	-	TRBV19	TGTGCCAGTAGTACCGGGTTTCCAGATACGCAGTATTTT	CASSTGFPDTQYF